A selection of T cell receptor beta chains follows, all from one sample in a study of human T cells and chemical hapten exposure. TCRdb called the RACE reads again in MiXCR, with one record for every CDR3 protein. Of approximately 110,000 distinct CDR3 sequences detected, about a tenth appear once; the ten largest clones hold approximately 3%. Sequences were derived from whole blood, sampled in connection with sensitization to the hapten diphenylcyclopropenone (DPC). Receptor source: a woman in her forties with alopecia areata. Some clones in this sample may be carry-over from other donors' samples. Each CDR3 is given with its conserved first and last residue. A D gene is named only where the DNA matches it firmly. Expanded clones get a size class; other rows say once, few or many, or leave the size out.

>-|-|TRBJ2-3|TRBV21-1
TGTGCCAGCAGCAAATTGGAGGACTATGCTAGCACAGATACGCAGTATTTT
CASSKLEDYASTDTQYF
>-|-|TRBJ2-7|TRBV5-6
TGTGCCAGCAAATTAAGGGGGGAGCAGTACTTC
CASKLRGEQYF
>few|-|TRBJ2-5|TRBV12-3/TRBV12-4
TGTGCCAGCAGTTTTGGGCAGACCCAAGAGACCCAGTACTTC
CASSFGQTQETQYF
>many|-|TRBJ1-1|TRBV29-1
TGCAGCCCGCATTCCTTGACAGGAAGAGAAGCTTTCTTT
CSPHSLTGREAFF
>few|TRBD2|TRBJ2-3|TRBV2
TGTGCCAGAATGGCTAGCGGGGGAGATACGCAGTATTTT
CARMASGGDTQYF
>many|TRBD2|TRBJ2-7|TRBV7-6
TGTGCCAGCAGCGTAGACGGACTAGCCTGGCAGTACTTC
CASSVDGLAWQYF
>-|TRBD1|TRBJ2-2|TRBV12-3/TRBV12-4
TGTGCCAGCAGCCCGACAGGGGCCGGGGAGCCGTTTTTT
CASSPTGAGEPFF
>few|TRBD2|TRBJ2-1|TRBV11-2
TGTGCCAGCAGCTTATCGATTAGCGGGGGGGCAAGGGATGAGCAGTTCTTC
CASSLSISGGARDEQFF
>many|-|TRBJ1-2|TRBV6-5
TGTGCCAGCAACCCCTCCGGGGGTCGCTATGGCTACACCTTC
CASNPSGGRYGYTF
>many|TRBD2|TRBJ2-3|TRBV30
TGTGCCTGGAGTCCGGGACTAGCGGGGGCAGATACGCAGTATTTT
CAWSPGLAGADTQYF
>-|TRBD1|TRBJ2-7|TRBV19
TGTGCCAGTAGTATGGGCAGGGGGCTGGCCTACGAGCAGTACTTC
CASSMGRGLAYEQYF
>-|-|TRBJ1-2|TRBV2
TGTGCCAGCACTCAGGAGCGGAACTATGGCTACACCTTC
CASTQERNYGYTF
>few|-|TRBJ1-4|TRBV4-3
TGCGCCAGCAGCCAAGAGGTGGCCCCCGGATCGAAACTGTTTTTT
CASSQEVAPGSKLFF
>many|-|TRBJ1-1|TRBV5-1
TGCGCCACCGCAGGGATCGGGGCGAACACTGAAGCTTTCTTT
CATAGIGANTEAFF
>-|-|TRBJ2-5|TRBV12-3/TRBV12-4
TGTGCCAGCAGTTTTTATTTGGGTTACCAAGAGACCCAGTACTTC
CASSFYLGYQETQYF
>-|TRBD1|TRBJ1-6|TRBV7-9
TGTGCCAGCAGCTTAGAGGGACAGGCTTCACCCCTCCACTTT
CASSLEGQASPLHF
>few|-|TRBJ2-2|TRBV2
TGTGCCAGCACTCGAGGGGGTCGTGGCACCGGGGAGCTGTTTTTT
CASTRGGRGTGELFF
>-|TRBD1|TRBJ2-1|TRBV20-1
TGCAGTGCTAGGCTGACAGGGGATGGAGGGGGAGAGCAGTTCTTC
CSARLTGDGGGEQFF
>-|-|TRBJ1-3|TRBV18
TGTGCCAGCTCACCACTCCCAGGGCTAGGAAACACCATATATTTT
CASSPLPGLGNTIYF
>few|TRBD2|TRBJ2-1|TRBV2
TGTGCCAGCAGTGATCAGGCTAGCGGGGGCCACTCAACGAATGAGCAGTTCTTC
CASSDQASGGHSTNEQFF
>many|TRBD1|TRBJ1-1|TRBV28
TGTGCCAGCAGTACCACAGGGGGTTCAGAGACTGAAGCTTTCTTT
CASSTTGGSETEAFF
>few|-|TRBJ2-3|TRBV12-5
TGTGCTAGTGGTTTCCATCGGGGAACAGATACGCAGTATTTT
CASGFHRGTDTQYF
>many|TRBD1|TRBJ1-2|TRBV4-3
TGCGCCAGCAGCCAGTTAAAAGGACAGGGCCTCTATGGCTACACCTTC
CASSQLKGQGLYGYTF
>-|-|TRBJ2-7|TRBV7-9
TGTGCCAGCAGCTTAGCCTCGATAGCCTCCTACGAGCAGTACTTC
CASSLASIASYEQYF
>-|-|TRBJ1-5|TRBV12-3/TRBV12-4
TGTGCCAGCAGCACCAAACCACAGGGAAATCAGCCCCAGCATTTT
CASSTKPQGNQPQHF
>few|TRBD2|TRBJ2-5|TRBV5-1
TGCGCCAGCAGCTTCCCAAGCGGGGGGGCACAAGAGACCCAGTACTTC
CASSFPSGGAQETQYF
>many|TRBD1|TRBJ1-5|TRBV7-9
TGTGCCAGCAGCTTACTAGCGGGACAGGGGGATCAGCCCCAGCATTTT
CASSLLAGQGDQPQHF